Shown below are 8 T cell receptor beta chains from a single sample sequenced in a study of breast tumors, draining lymph nodes, adjacent tissues. Axillary draining lymph nodes of breast cancer patients supplied the node samples. TCRdb reprocessed the multiplex PCR reads with MiXCR, giving one entry per CDR3 protein. Among about 270,000 distinct CDR3 sequences listed, 30% were seen once. Sequencing was done on a sample of axillary lymph node tissue. These receptors all stem from a female donor with breast cancer. Some clones in this sample may be carry-over from other donors' samples.

This chain joins TRBV30 and TRBJ2-1, with 7 nucleotides matching TRBD2. The CDR3 has 13 residues. With 5 bases clipped from V and 10 bases from J, the junction kept 11 bases outside the gene matches. Germline CDR1 is GTSNPN and CDR2 is SVGIG (reference sequence). In DNA form, the CDR3 reads TGTGCCTGGGGGGTGGGGGGGATCAGGGAGCAGTTCTTC. Amino acid sequence: CAWGVGGIREQFF.

In regard to this clonotype: A much larger clone differs by one base, so this may be a read error. Lacking the conserved final phenylalanine or tryptophan, this CDR3 likely reflects a read error. This chain connects TRBV20-1 to TRBJ2-7, with unresolved D. This CDR3 region has 14 residues. V dropped 0 bases and J dropped 3 bases, with 12 bases sitting between them. Germline-derived CDR1 and CDR2 are DFQATT and SNEGSKA (reference sequence). The CDR3 spells CSARDVQEFYEQYL. DNA of the CDR3: TGCAGTGCTAGAGACGTGCAGGAGTTCTACGAGCAGTACCTC.

Ten or more counts support this clonotype. The chain uses TRBV7-2 and TRBJ2-1; 7 bases line up with TRBD2. V shed 3 bases, J shed 8 bases, and the junction held 13 bases outside the gene matches. Germline V gene sequence: CDR1 SGHTA, CDR2 FQGNSA. CDR3 length: 16 amino acids. CDR3 nucleotide sequence: TGTGCCAGCAGCTTCCCTATAGCGGGCCTGGACCATGAGCAGTTCTTC. It codes for CASSFPIAGLDHEQFF.

This clonotype was recorded at least ten times. This chain links TRBV7-3 with TRBJ2-1; D possibly corresponds to TRBD2 (5 bases). Germline loops: CDR1 SGHTA, CDR2 FQGTGA. The CDR3 runs to 16 residues. Trimming pared 3 bases from V and 6 bases from J, leaving 18 bases between. CDR3 sequence (DNA): TGTGCCAGCAGCTTGCTCGGCTCGGGGTCTTCCAATGAGCAGTTCTTC. Protein product: CASSLLGSGSSNEQFF.

This clonotype appeared many times. The rearrangement links TRBV15 to TRBJ1-5; no firm D call. Germline lookup yields CDR1 LNHNV and CDR2 YYDKDF (reference sequence). The CDR3 is made up of 15 amino acids. V gave up 0 bases and J gave up 3 bases, with 9 bases separating them. The CDR3 DNA reads as TGTGCCACCAGCAGAGATCAGAGTTACAATCAGCCCCAGCATTTT. It encodes CATSRDQSYNQPQHF.

A word on this clonotype: A junction end diverges from the germline sequence, so it may reflect a read error. This chain links TRBV7-9 with TRBJ1-3; TRBD1 is a possible D gene (6 bases). There are 11 residues in the CDR3. Germline V CDR1 and CDR2: SEHNR, FQNEAQ (reference sequence). The CDR3 is CASSLLGHLPF. CDR3 DNA sequence: TGTGCCAGCAGCTTACTGGGACACCTGCCCTTT.

With regard to this clonotype: A read error is possible here, since a much larger clone lies one base away. The chain combines TRBV5-6 with TRBJ2-3, with D possibly being TRBD2 (5 bases). This CDR3 spans 12 amino acids. Trimming took 3 bases from V and 8 from J, leaving 10 bases between them. Germline assignment: CDR1 SGHDT and CDR2 YYEEEE. CDR3 region: CASSWRRTTQYF. Here the CDR3 DNA reads TGTGCCAGCAGCTGGAGGCGGACTACGCAGTATTTT. Drawing the rest from reference TRBV5-6 and TRBJ2-3, the complete variable domain is DAGVTQSPTHLIKTRGQQVTLRCSPKSGHDTVSWYQQALGQGPQFIFQYYEEEERQRGNFPDRFSGHQFPNYSSELNVNALLLGDSALYLCASSWRRTTQYFGPGTRLTVL.

About this clonotype itself: An end of the junction does not agree with germline; a read error may underlie this. CDR3 nucleotide sequence: TGTGCCAGCAGCCTTAGCGGGACCACCTACGGGCAGTACTTC. This sequence encodes CASSLSGTTYGQYF. V is TRBV5-4 and J is TRBJ2-7; 8 bases align to TRBD2. The CDR3 has 14 residues. Germline assignment: CDR1 SGHNT and CDR2 YYREEE (reference sequence). Variable domain in full (rest from reference TRBV5-4 and TRBJ2-7): ETGVTQSPTHLIKTRGQQVTLRCSSQSGHNTVSWYQQALGQGPQFIFQYYREEENGRGNFPPRFSGLQFPNYSSELNVNALELDDSALYLCASSLSGTTYGQYFGPGTRLTVT.